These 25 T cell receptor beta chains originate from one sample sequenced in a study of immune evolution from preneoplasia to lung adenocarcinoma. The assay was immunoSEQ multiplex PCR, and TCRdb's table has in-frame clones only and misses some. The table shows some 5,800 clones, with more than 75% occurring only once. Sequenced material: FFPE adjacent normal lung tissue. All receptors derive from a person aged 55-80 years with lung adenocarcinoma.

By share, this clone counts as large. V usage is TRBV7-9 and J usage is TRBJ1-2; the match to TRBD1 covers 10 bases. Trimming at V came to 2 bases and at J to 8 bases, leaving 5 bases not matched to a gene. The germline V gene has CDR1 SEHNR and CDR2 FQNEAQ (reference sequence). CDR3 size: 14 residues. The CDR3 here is CASSLSDRGGGYTF. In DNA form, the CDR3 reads TGTGCCAGCAGCTTATCGGACAGGGGGGGCGGCTACACCTTC.

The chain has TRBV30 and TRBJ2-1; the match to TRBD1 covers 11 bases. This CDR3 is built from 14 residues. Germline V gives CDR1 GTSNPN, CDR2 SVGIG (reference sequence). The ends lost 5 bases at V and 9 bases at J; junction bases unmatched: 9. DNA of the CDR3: TGTGCCTGGGGGGTGGGACAGGGGGTCAGTGAGCAGTTCTTC. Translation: CAWGVGQGVSEQFF.

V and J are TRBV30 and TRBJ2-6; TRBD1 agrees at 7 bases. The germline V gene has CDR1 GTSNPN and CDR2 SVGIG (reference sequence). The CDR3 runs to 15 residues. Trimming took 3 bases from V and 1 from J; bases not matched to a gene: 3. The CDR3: CAWRAGGSGANVLTF. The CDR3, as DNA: TGTGCCTGGAGGGCAGGGGGTTCTGGGGCCAACGTCCTGACTTTC.

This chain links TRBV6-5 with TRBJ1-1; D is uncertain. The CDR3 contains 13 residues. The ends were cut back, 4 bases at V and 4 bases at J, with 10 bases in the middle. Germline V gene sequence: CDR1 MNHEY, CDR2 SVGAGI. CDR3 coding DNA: TGTGCCAGCAGTTGGTCGCGCGGCACTGAAGCTTTCTTT. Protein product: CASSWSRGTEAFF.

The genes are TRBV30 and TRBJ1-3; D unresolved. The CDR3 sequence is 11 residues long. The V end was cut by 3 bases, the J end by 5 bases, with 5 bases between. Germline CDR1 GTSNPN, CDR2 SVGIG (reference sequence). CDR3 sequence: CAWSDRNTIYF. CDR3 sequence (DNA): TGTGCCTGGAGCGACCGAAACACCATATATTTT.

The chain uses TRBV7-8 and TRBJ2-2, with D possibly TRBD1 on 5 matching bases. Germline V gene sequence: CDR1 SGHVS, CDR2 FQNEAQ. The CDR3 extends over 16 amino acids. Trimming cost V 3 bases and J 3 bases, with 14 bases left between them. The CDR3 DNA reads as TGTGCCAGCAGCTTTATACCATTCAGGGACACCGGGGAGCTGTTTTTT. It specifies CASSFIPFRDTGELFF.

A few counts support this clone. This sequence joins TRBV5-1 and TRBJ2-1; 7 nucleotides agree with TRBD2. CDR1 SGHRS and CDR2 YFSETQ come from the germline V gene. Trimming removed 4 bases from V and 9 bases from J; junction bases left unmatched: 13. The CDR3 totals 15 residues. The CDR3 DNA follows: TGCGCCAGCAGCGAATCCGGGACTACTTCGGGTGAGCAGTTCTTC. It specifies CASSESGTTSGEQFF.

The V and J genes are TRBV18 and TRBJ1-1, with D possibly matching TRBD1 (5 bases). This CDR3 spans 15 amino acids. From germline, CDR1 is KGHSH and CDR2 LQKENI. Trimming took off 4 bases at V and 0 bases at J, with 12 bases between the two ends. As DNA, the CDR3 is TGTGCCAGCTCACGGGAGAAGGGGATGAACACTGAAGCTTTCTTT. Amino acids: CASSREKGMNTEAFF. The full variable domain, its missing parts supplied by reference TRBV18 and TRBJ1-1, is NAGVMQNPRHLVRRRGQEARLRCSPMKGHSHVYWYRQLPEEGLKFMVYLQKENIIDESGMPKERFSAEFPKEGPSILRIQQVVRGDSAAYFCASSREKGMNTEAFFGQGTRLTVV.

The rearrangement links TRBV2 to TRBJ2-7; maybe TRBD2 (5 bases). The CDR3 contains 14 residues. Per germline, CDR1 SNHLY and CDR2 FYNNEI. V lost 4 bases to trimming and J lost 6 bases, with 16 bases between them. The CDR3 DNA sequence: TGTGCCAGCAGTGTTACGGCGACTATCTCCGAGCAGTACTTC. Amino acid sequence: CASSVTATISEQYF. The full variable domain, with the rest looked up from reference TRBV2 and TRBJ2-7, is EPEVTQTPSHQVTQMGQEVILRCVPISNHLYFYWYRQILGQKVEFLVSFYNNEISEKSEIFDDQFSVERPDGSNFTLKIRSTKLEDSAMYFCASSVTATISEQYFGPGTRLTVT.

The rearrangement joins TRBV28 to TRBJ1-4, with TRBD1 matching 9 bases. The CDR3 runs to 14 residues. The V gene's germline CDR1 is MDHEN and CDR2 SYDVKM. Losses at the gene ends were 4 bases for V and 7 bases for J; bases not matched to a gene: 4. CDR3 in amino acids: CASSSGTGTEKLFF. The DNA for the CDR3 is TGTGCCAGCAGTTCCGGGACAGGGACTGAAAAACTGTTTTTT. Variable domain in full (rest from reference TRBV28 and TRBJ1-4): DVKVTQSSRYLVKRTGEKVFLECVQDMDHENMFWYRQDPGLGLRLIYFSYDVKMKEKGDIPEGYSVSREKKERFSLILESASTNQTSMYLCASSSGTGTEKLFFGSGTQLSVL.

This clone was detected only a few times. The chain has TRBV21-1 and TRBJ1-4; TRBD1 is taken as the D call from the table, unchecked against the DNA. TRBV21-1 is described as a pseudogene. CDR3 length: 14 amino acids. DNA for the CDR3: TGTGCCAGCAGCAAAGTTACAGTTAATGAAAAACTGTTTTTT. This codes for CASSKVTVNEKLFF.

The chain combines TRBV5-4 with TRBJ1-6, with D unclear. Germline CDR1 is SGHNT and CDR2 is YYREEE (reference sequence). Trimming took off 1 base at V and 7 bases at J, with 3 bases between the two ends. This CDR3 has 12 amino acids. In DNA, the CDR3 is TGTGCCAGCAGCTTGAGAAATTCACCCCTCCACTTT. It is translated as CASSLRNSPLHF.

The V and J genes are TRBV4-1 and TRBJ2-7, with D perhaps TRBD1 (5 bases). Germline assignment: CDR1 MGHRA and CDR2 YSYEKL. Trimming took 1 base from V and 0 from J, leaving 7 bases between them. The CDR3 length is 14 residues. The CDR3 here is CASSQADTSYEQYF. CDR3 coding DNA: TGCGCCAGCAGCCAAGCGGACACCTCCTACGAGCAGTACTTC.

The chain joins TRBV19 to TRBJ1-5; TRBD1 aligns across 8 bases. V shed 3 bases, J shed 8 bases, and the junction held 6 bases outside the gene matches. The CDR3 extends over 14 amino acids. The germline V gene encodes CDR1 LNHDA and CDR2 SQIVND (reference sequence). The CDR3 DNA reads TGTGCCAGTAGTATCGGACAGGGCGGCGAGCCCCAGCATTTT. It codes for CASSIGQGGEPQHF.

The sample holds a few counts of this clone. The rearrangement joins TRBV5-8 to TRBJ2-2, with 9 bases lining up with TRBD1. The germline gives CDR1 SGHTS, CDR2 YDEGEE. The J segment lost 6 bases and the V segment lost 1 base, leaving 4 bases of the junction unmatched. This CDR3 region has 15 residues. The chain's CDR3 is CASSLRDRVSGELFF. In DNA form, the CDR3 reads TGTGCCAGCAGCTTGAGGGACAGGGTCTCCGGGGAGCTGTTTTTT.

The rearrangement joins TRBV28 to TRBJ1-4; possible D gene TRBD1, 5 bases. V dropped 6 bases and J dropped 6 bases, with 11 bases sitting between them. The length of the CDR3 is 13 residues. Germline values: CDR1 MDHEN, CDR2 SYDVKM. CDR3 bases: TGTGCCAGCAGACGCGGGACGGATGAAAAACTGTTTTTT. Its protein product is CASRRGTDEKLFF.

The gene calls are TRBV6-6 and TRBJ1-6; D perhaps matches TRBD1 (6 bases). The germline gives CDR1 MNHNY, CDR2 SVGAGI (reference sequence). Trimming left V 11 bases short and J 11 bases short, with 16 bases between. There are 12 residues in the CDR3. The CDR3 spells CAGRRDNPPLHF. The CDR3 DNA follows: TGTGCCGGCCGACGGGACAATCCACCCCTCCACTTT.

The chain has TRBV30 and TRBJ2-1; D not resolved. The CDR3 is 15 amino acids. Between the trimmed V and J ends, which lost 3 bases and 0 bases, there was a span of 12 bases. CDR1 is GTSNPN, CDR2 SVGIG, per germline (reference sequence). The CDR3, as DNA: TGTGCCTGGAGCTTCCAGCAGAGCTCCTACAATGAGCAGTTCTTC. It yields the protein CAWSFQQSSYNEQFF.

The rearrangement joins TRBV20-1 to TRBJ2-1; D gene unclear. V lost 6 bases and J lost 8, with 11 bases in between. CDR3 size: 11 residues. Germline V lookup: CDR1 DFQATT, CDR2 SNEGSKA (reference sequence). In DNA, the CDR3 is TGCAGTGCGACCATGTACGATGAGCAGTTCTTC. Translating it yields CSATMYDEQFF.

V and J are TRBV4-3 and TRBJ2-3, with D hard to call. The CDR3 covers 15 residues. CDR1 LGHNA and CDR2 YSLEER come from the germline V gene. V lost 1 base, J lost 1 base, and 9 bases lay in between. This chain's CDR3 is CASSQAQIGTDTQYF. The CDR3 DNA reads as TGCGCCAGCAGCCAAGCCCAGATCGGCACAGATACGCAGTATTTT.

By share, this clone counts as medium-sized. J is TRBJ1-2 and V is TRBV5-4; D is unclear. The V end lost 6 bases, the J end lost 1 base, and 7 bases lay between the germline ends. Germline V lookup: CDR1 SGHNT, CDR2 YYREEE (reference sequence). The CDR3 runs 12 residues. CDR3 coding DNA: TGTGCCAGCATGAGTGGTAACTATGGCTACACCTTC. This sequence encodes CASMSGNYGYTF.

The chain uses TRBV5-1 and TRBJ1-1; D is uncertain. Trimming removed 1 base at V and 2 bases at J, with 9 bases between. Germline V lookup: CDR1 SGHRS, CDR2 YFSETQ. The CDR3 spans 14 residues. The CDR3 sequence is CASSLLVENTEAFF. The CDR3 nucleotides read TGCGCCAGCAGCTTGTTGGTAGAAAACACTGAAGCTTTCTTT.

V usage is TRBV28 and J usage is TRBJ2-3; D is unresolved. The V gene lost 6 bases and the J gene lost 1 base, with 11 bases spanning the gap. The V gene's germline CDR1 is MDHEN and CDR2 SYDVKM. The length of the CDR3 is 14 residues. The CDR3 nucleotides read TGTGCCAGCAGCTTCCTACAAGGCACAGATACGCAGTATTTT. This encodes CASSFLQGTDTQYF. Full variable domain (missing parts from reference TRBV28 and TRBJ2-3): DVKVTQSSRYLVKRTGEKVFLECVQDMDHENMFWYRQDPGLGLRLIYFSYDVKMKEKGDIPEGYSVSREKKERFSLILESASTNQTSMYLCASSFLQGTDTQYFGPGTRLTVL.

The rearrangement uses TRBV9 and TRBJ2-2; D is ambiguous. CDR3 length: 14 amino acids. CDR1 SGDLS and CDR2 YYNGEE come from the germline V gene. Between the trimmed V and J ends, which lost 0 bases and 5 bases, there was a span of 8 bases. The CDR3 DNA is TGTGCCAGCAGCGTAGAATCTCGAACCGGGGAGCTGTTTTTT. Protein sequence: CASSVESRTGELFF.

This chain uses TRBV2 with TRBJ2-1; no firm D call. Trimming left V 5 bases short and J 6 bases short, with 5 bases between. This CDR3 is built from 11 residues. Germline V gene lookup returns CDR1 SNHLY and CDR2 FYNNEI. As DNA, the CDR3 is TGTGCCAGCAGTTTTTTCAATGAGCAGTTCTTC. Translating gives CASSFFNEQFF.